The 23 T cell receptor beta chains in this list originate from one sample, sequenced in a study of T cell repertoires in cytomegalovirus infection. Antigens of these TCRs are unknown. TCRdb reanalysed the reads using MiXCR and keeps one entry per CDR3 protein. This table has 300,000 or so distinct CDR3 sequences, more than 20% appearing once. The sample was cultured PBMCs, taken from culture after CMV antigen stimulation. These receptors originate from a human donor in good health (CMV status not recorded). Some clones in this sample may be carry-over from other donors' samples.

The chain joins TRBV11-1 to TRBJ2-5; 9 bases fit TRBD1. CDR1 SGHAT and CDR2 FQDESV come from the germline V gene (reference sequence). Unmatched junction bases numbered 8, after V lost 4 bases and J lost 2 bases. The CDR3 loop spans 16 amino acids. CDR3 region: CASSSLRDRAQETQYF. The CDR3 DNA follows: TGTGCCAGCAGCTCTCTCCGGGACAGGGCGCAAGAGACCCAGTACTTC. Looking up the rest from reference TRBV11-1 and TRBJ2-5 gives the full variable domain: EAEVAQSPRYKITEKSQAVAFWCDPISGHATLYWYRQILGQGPELLVQFQDESVVDDSQLPKDRFSAERLKGVDSTLKIQPAELGDSAMYLCASSSLRDRAQETQYFGPGTRLLVL.

The chain combines TRBV5-5 with TRBJ2-1; D may be TRBD1 (5 bases). The CDR3 runs 12 residues. Germline V CDR1 and CDR2: SGHKS, YYEKEE (reference sequence). V was trimmed by 1 base and J by 8 bases, leaving 7 bases between them. This CDR3 is CASSLQGYEQFF. The CDR3 DNA reads as TGTGCCAGCAGCTTGCAGGGATATGAGCAGTTCTTC.

This clonotype has a count of ten or more. The chain links TRBV7-2 to TRBJ2-1; TRBD2 matches 8 bases. Germline V lookup: CDR1 SGHTA, CDR2 FQGNSA. The CDR3 has 16 residues. V lost 7 bases and J lost 8; bases outside the gene matches: 16. In DNA, the CDR3 is TGTGCCAGCACCCAAGGGTTGAGGCGGGAGGAGGATGAGCAGTTCTTC. It is translated as CASTQGLRREEDEQFF.

This clonotype was observed a handful of times. This chain links TRBV6-6 with TRBJ1-5, with D possibly matching TRBD1 (5 bases). The CDR3 has 16 amino acids. V lost 3 bases, J lost 0 bases, and 12 bases lay in between. From germline, CDR1 is MNHNY and CDR2 SVGAGI (reference sequence). CDR3 sequence: CASSYGRGGSNQPQHF. CDR3 coding DNA: TGTGCCAGCAGTTATGGGAGGGGTGGTAGCAATCAGCCCCAGCATTTT.

This clonotype was seen repeatedly, ten times or more. The rearrangement uses TRBV14 and TRBJ1-5; D gene ambiguous. V shed 4 bases and J shed 2 bases, with 6 bases lying between them. The germline V gene has CDR1 SGHDN and CDR2 FVKESK. The CDR3 contains 13 residues. CDR3 sequence reads: CASSPSGNQPQHF. Here the CDR3 DNA reads TGTGCCAGCAGCCCAAGTGGCAATCAGCCCCAGCATTTT.

Within the sample, this clonotype is medium-sized (0.01 to 0.1%). V usage is TRBV7-2 and J usage is TRBJ1-6; no reliable D call. This CDR3 contains 16 residues. The germline V and J ends were trimmed by 3 bases and 0 bases, with 9 bases remaining between them. The germline V gene encodes CDR1 SGHTA and CDR2 FQGNSA. CDR3 protein: CASSFTGSSYNSPLHF. In nucleotides, the CDR3 is TGTGCCAGCAGCTTTACGGGGAGCTCCTATAATTCACCCCTCCACTTT.

This clonotype appeared a few times. V is TRBV20-1 and J is TRBJ1-2; D call uncertain. This CDR3 contains 15 residues. The V end lost 3 bases, the J end lost 5 bases, and 19 bases lay between the germline ends. Germline loops: CDR1 DFQATT, CDR2 SNEGSKA (reference sequence). The CDR3 coding sequence is TGCAGTGCTAGTGGGGTGGTGCTACCATTTTATGGCTACACCTTC. Amino acids: CSASGVVLPFYGYTF.

This clonotype was seen only a few times. The V and J genes are TRBV11-3 and TRBJ2-2; TRBD2 aligns across 14 bases. The CDR3 loop spans 18 amino acids. Germline V CDR1 and CDR2: SGHNT, YENEEA. V was pared by 5 bases and J by 0 bases, with 5 bases of the junction left unmatched. The CDR3 loop is CASSDGLAGGTNTGELFF. DNA for the CDR3: TGTGCCAGCAGCGACGGACTAGCGGGAGGAACGAACACCGGGGAGCTGTTTTTT.

Only a few counts were recorded for this clonotype. CDR3 sequence: CASSEPGLAPYEQYF. CDR3 DNA sequence: TGTGCCAGCAGTGAACCGGGACTAGCTCCCTACGAGCAGTACTTC. V gene TRBV28 combines with J gene TRBJ2-7, with TRBD2 identical over 9 bases. The CDR3 spans 15 residues. Germline values: CDR1 MDHEN, CDR2 SYDVKM. The trim removed 5 bases at V and 2 bases at J, leaving 7 bases unmatched.

This clonotype was counted a few times. The gene calls are TRBV4-2 and TRBJ1-1, with TRBD1 identical over 7 bases. Looked up from germline, CDR1 is LGHNA and CDR2 is YNFKEQ. The CDR3 length is 15 residues. J lost 1 base, V lost 3 bases, and 5 bases had no gene match. CDR3 in DNA: TGTGCCAGCAGCCATCCTGACAGGGAGAACACTGAAGCTTTCTTT. Its protein is CASSHPDRENTEAFF.

The CDR3 spells CASSYGPPRIHNEQFF. CDR3 DNA sequence: TGTGCCAGCAGTTACGGACCTCCTCGAATTCACAATGAGCAGTTCTTC. V is TRBV6-5 and J is TRBJ2-1; D not resolved. The CDR3 spans 16 residues. V was pared by 2 bases and J by 5 bases, with 16 bases between. Germline V gives CDR1 MNHEY, CDR2 SVGAGI.

The chain is built from TRBV7-2 and TRBJ1-1; D gene uncertain. The V end lost 4 bases, the J end lost 4 bases, and 13 bases lay between the germline ends. The V gene's germline CDR1 is SGHTA and CDR2 FQGNSA. The CDR3 loop spans 14 amino acids. The CDR3 DNA reads as TGTGCCAGCAGCTCCCGGGTCCGCGGCACTGAAGCTTTCTTT. This translates into CASSSRVRGTEAFF.

This clonotype has only a few counts. V gene TRBV6-2 or TRBV6-3 combines with J gene TRBJ2-5; 8 bases agree with TRBD1. Trimming took 6 bases from V and 7 from J; bases not matched to a gene: 10. Germline V gene lookup returns CDR1 MNHEY and CDR2 SVGEGT. The CDR3 is 14 residues long. The CDR3, as DNA: TGTGCCAGCAGGTCCGGGACAGGACCGCGGACCCAGTACTTC. Its translation: CASRSGTGPRTQYF.

CDR3: CASSLLGVGELFF. CDR3 bases: TGCGCCAGCAGCTTGCTGGGCGTCGGGGAGCTGTTTTTT. The genes are TRBV5-1 and TRBJ2-2; the D is unclear. Germline loops: CDR1 SGHRS, CDR2 YFSETQ. The CDR3 is made up of 13 amino acids. Between the trimmed V and J ends, which lost 1 base and 7 bases, there was a span of 8 bases.

There are many counts of this clonotype. The chain has TRBV7-2 and TRBJ1-2; D is uncertain. The CDR3 has 15 residues. The germline gives CDR1 SGHTA, CDR2 FQGNSA. Trimming cost V 4 bases and J 4 bases, with 16 bases left between them. The CDR3 reads CASSSRHGPSYGYTF. The CDR3 DNA reads as TGTGCCAGCAGCTCCCGACACGGCCCCTCCTATGGCTACACCTTC.

The chain recombines TRBV4-3 with TRBJ1-6; 11 bases line up with TRBD1. The V and J ends lost 3 bases and 7 bases, in that order; junction bases with no gene match: 2. The CDR3 runs 15 residues. The germline CDR1 and CDR2 sequences are LGHNA and YSLEER. For the CDR3, the DNA is TGCGCCAGCAGCCAGGGGGACAGGGGGAATTCACCCCTCCACTTT. Translating gives CASSQGDRGNSPLHF.

This clonotype was observed a few times. The chain couples TRBV7-9 to TRBJ1-1, with 7 nucleotides matching TRBD1. The CDR3 extends over 18 amino acids. Germline CDR1 SEHNR, CDR2 FQNEAQ (reference sequence). Trimming cost V 5 bases and J 6 bases; bases outside gene matches: 21. The CDR3 DNA follows: TGTGCCAGCAGCCCACCCCAGGGGGACAGCGGGGGATCGTCTGAAGCTTTCTTT. Translation gives CASSPPQGDSGGSSEAFF.

This clonotype was counted many times. V and J are TRBV7-2 and TRBJ2-1, with unresolved D. This CDR3 is built from 14 residues. V lost 5 bases to trimming and J lost 4 bases, with 12 bases between them. The germline gives CDR1 SGHTA, CDR2 FQGNSA. The CDR3 region is CASSKPYGYNEQFF. As DNA, the CDR3 is TGTGCCAGCAGCAAACCGTACGGGTACAATGAGCAGTTCTTC.

The chain combines TRBV19 with TRBJ2-1; possibly TRBD1 or TRBD2 for D (6 bases each). The CDR3 is made up of 15 amino acids. V shed 7 bases and J shed 8 bases, with 21 bases lying between them. CDR1 is LNHDA, CDR2 SQIVND, per germline (reference sequence). This CDR3 is CASTASGGSRDEQFF. CDR3 DNA: TGTGCCAGTACAGCCTCCGGGGGCAGTAGGGATGAGCAGTTCTTC.

This clonotype was seen at least ten times. The rearrangement joins TRBV7-2 to TRBJ1-3; weak D call: TRBD1 (6 bases). From germline, CDR1 is SGHTA and CDR2 FQGNSA. The V end lost 1 base, the J end lost 4 bases, and 11 bases lay between the germline ends. The length of the CDR3 is 15 residues. CDR3 in DNA: TGTGCCAGCAGCTTAGAGGACAGAGTGGGAAACACCATATATTTT. This gives the protein CASSLEDRVGNTIYF.

In this sample, this clonotype turned up a few times. The chain joins TRBV20-1 to TRBJ2-3, with 11 positions matching TRBD2. Germline CDR1 DFQATT, CDR2 SNEGSKA (reference sequence). Unmatched junction bases numbered 9, after V lost 0 bases and J lost 4 bases. The CDR3 length is 17 residues. CDR3 residues: CSAREVAGGVGADTQYF. CDR3 nucleotides: TGCAGTGCTAGAGAGGTAGCGGGAGGGGTAGGCGCAGATACGCAGTATTTT.

This chain connects TRBV10-2 to TRBJ2-3, with 10 bases aligning to TRBD2. J gave up 7 bases and V 7 bases, and 5 bases lay outside the gene matches. Germline values: CDR1 WSHSY, CDR2 SAAADI. CDR3 size: 13 residues. The CDR3 region has the DNA TGCGCCAGCAAGCGGGAGGGGAGGAATACGCAGTATTTT. This gives the protein CASKREGRNTQYF.

This clonotype was counted ten times or more. The chain links TRBV7-2 to TRBJ2-1; possibly TRBD1 for D (6 bases). The CDR3 consists of 16 residues. Trimming stripped 6 bases from V and 9 bases from J, with 24 bases between. CDR1 is SGHTA, CDR2 FQGNSA, per germline. The CDR3 nucleotides are TGTGCCAGCAGTTTTACCCCGGGACGCCAAGGGGGTGAGCAGTTCTTC. Protein product: CASSFTPGRQGGEQFF.